This T cell receptor beta chain emerged from a study of OX40 agonist ivuxolimab in advanced cancers. Study-wide background: Patients took ivuxolimab, an agonistic anti-OX40 (CD134) antibody. Findings and limits, study-wide: Also present in some nonresponders was a low level of normalized T-cell clonal expansion. Clones of CD4+ and CD8+ blood T cells grew by week 6 at doses of 0.1 to 3.0 mg/kg.

Some clones are missing from TCRdb's copy, which holds only in-frame ones; the method was immunoSEQ multiplex PCR. The table has 25,000 to 35,000 clones, more than 80% seen once; the top ten hold 9% to 15%. CDR1 and CDR2 from the germline V gene are SGHVS and FNYEAQ. The CDR3 has 15 amino acids. J lost 3 bases, V lost 3 bases, and 3 bases had no gene match. On this clone itself: Its target is not known.

Sampled blood was obtained at baseline, cycle 4 day 1, and cycle 7 day 1. The receptor's source is an adult with an advanced solid tumor such as melanoma, head and neck, liver or kidney cancer. This chain joins TRBV7-6 and TRBJ2-1, with 9 bases that match TRBD1. This specimen was CD4+ or CD8+ T cells sorted from blood, taken in a trial of the OX40 agonist ivuxolimab. CDR3 region: CASSFGTGLYNEQFF. CDR3 bases: TGTGCCAGCAGCTTCGGGACAGGGCTCTACAATGAGCAGTTCTTC.